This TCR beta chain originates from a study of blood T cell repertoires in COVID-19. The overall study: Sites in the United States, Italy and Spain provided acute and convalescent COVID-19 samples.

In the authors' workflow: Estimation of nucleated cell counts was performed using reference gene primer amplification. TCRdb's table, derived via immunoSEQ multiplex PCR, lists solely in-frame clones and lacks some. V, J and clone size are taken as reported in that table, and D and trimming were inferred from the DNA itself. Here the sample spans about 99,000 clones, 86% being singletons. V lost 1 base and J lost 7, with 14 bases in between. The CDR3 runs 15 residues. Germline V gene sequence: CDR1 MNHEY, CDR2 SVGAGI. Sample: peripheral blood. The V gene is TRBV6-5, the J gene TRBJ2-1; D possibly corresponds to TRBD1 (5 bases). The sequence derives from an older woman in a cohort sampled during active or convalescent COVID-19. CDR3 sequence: CASSYLRQRGNEQFF. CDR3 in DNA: TGTGCCAGCAGTTACTTACGACAGAGAGGAAATGAGCAGTTCTTC.